Detailed here is one T cell receptor beta chain. Trimming shortened V by 7 bases and J by 2 bases, and 12 bases separated the two germline ends. This CDR3 is built from 13 residues. From germline, CDR1 is MNHNS and CDR2 SASEGT. Primers used in a second PCR of about 6 to 11 cycles were a sample-barcoded 5' primer and a J-beta primer mix. TCRdb reprocessed the 5' RACE reads with MiXCR, giving one entry per CDR3 protein. The sample yields over 500,000 distinct CDR3 sequences, about 27% seen once. This entry comes from a study of blood T cells in healthy people across ages. These data were also filed under a second study, of T cells of mothers and their children. Per that paper: Donors were a few healthy Caucasian mothers and their six children. Per child, some 3 million TCR beta CDR3 reads were obtained, against over 9 million per mother.

Sequenced sample: blood. This receptor was obtained from a boy aged 2 to 9 in good health. V is TRBV6-1 and J is TRBJ2-7; the D is unclear. As DNA, the CDR3 is TGTGCCAGCACGATAGCAGGCGCCTACGAGCAGTACTTC. It translates to CASTIAGAYEQYF.